This entry concerns a single TCR beta chain. The antigen is unknown. Other nucleotide sequences from this sample produce the same CDR3. The data stem from a study of CD8 T cell repertoires and HIV-1 epitope variants. Study information: The baseline condition was 1M T cells left uncultured.

Germline-derived CDR1 and CDR2 are MNHEY and SMNVEV (reference sequence). The length of the CDR3 is 13 residues. Trimming left V 2 bases short and J 3 bases short, with 8 bases between. This table comes from immunoSEQ multiplex PCR, and its TCRdb copy is limited to in-frame clones, with some not included. This table has under 100,000 clones, 74% appearing once. Study results and caveats: Of fewer than 10 antigen-specific beta clonotypes, 6 or 7 appeared to cross-react with escape variants.

The sample was uncultured baseline CD8+ T cells from peripheral blood mononuclear cells (PBMCs). This receptor was identified in a male donor with HIV. The chain carries TRBV27 and TRBJ2-7; a weak D match, TRBD1 (6 bases). The CDR3 DNA reads TGTGCCAGCAGTTTAAGAGGGGGCTACGAGCAGTACTTC. It yields the protein CASSLRGGYEQYF.